The rows below give T cell receptor beta chains drawn from one sample of a study of T cell repertoires and HLA-DP antigens. The antigens these receptors bind are not known. The protocol was immunoSEQ multiplex PCR, while the TCRdb copy is restricted to in-frame clones and leaves out a portion. The repertoire holds some 120,000 clones, 90% to 95% seen once, with around 0.3% in the top ten. What was sequenced was CD4+ T cells from PBMCs. These TCRs come from a woman between 18 and 29 years old in good health and CMV-seronegative. Both conserved end residues are part of each CDR3.

>TRBV6-6|TRBJ2-7
CASSFSEPTVGYEQYF
>TRBV7-2|TRBJ2-5
CASSLTRALGTTQYF
>TRBV28|TRBJ2-7
CASSLAVDRPYEQYF
>TRBV28|TRBJ1-2
CASSDSRPGQGYGYTF
>TRBV25-1|TRBJ1-4
CASPGDFGTEATNEKLFF
>TRBV2|TRBJ2-3
CASSVDRGGDTQYF
>TRBV5-4|TRBJ1-1
CASSLAGDTEAFF
>TRBV7-2|TRBJ2-2
CASSLAVGTGELFF
>TRBV27|TRBJ2-3
CASSPLGQGKADTQYF
>TRBV4-1|TRBJ2-3
CASSHPSYVGYTQYF
>TRBV28|TRBJ1-1
CASSLQEAFF
>TRBV2|TRBJ2-1
CASSSRLAGGYNEQFF
>TRBV7-2|TRBJ1-1
CASSFTGFFTEAFF
>TRBV19|TRBJ1-6
CASSILTDNSPLHF
>TRBV9|TRBJ1-5
CASSVGGRNQPQHF
>TRBV6-1|TRBJ1-2
CASTFWGVSYGYTF
>TRBV10-3|TRBJ1-2
CAISPQEGYGYTF
>TRBV10-1|TRBJ1-6
CASSESKREWGPYNSPLHF
>TRBV7-6|TRBJ2-1
CASSLGSYNEQFF
>TRBV27|TRBJ1-4
CASSRGQATNEKLFF
>TRBV4-1|TRBJ2-1
CASSQEPQRGWLDNEQFF
>TRBV5-1|TRBJ2-1
CASSSKAVGDEQFF
>TRBV5-8|TRBJ2-2
CASSFWGGRTGELFF
>TRBV18|TRBJ1-3
CASSPPSGVSGNTIYF
>TRBV19|TRBJ2-5
CASRALYQETQYF
>TRBV29-1|TRBJ1-2
CSVEFFAGQENYGYTF
>TRBV28|TRBJ2-5
CASLEGYQETQYF
>TRBV18|TRBJ1-4
CASSPPGFGGKLFF
>TRBV18|TRBJ2-5
CASSPLGHRETQYF
>TRBV2|TRBJ2-2
CASSDPRNTGELFF
>TRBV7-3|TRBJ2-3
CASSRFSGAYTDTQYF
>TRBV30|TRBJ2-1
CAWSPPQGKRSYNEQFF
>TRBV5-1|TRBJ1-6
CASSPTDRLNSPLHF
>TRBV4-1|TRBJ2-3
CASGLGAGVGYTQYF
>TRBV27|TRBJ2-2
CASSLFRTIRPGELFF
>TRBV5-1|TRBJ2-2
CASSLIERGADTGELFF
>TRBV7-2|TRBJ2-3
CASSLGGTTNTDTQYF
>TRBV28|TRBJ2-5
CASISGGLQETQYF
>TRBV9|TRBJ2-1
CASSARVSSYNEQFF
>TRBV28|TRBJ1-2
CASSFRPAYGYTF
>TRBV4-1|TRBJ2-4
CASSSSGVFGKNIQYF
>TRBV7-3|TRBJ2-1
CASSLGRVGGNEQFF
>TRBV4-3|TRBJ1-2
CASSQDEVTRVGYTF
>TRBV28|TRBJ2-6
CASSLFGRSSGANVLTF
>TRBV6-5|TRBJ2-1
CASRLGQFNEQFF
>TRBV9|TRBJ2-1
CASSVGSSGRMDEQFF